The next 20 T cell receptor beta chains were all read from a single sample in a study of T cell responses to AZD1222 COVID-19 vaccine. The assay was immunoSEQ multiplex PCR, and TCRdb's table has in-frame clones only and misses some. The table lists about 160,000 clones, around 89% of them singletons, with 6% to 8% in the top ten. The sequenced sample was peripheral blood, obtained on day 0 of AZD1222 vaccination. These receptors all stem from an adult in good health.

This chain links TRBV6-5 with TRBJ1-4; D is perhaps TRBD1 (6 bases). CDR1 is MNHEY, CDR2 SVGAGI, per germline. The CDR3 totals 16 residues. Trimming pared 2 bases from V and 4 bases from J, leaving 14 bases between. The CDR3 region is CASSYPPGDFNEKLFF. Here the CDR3 DNA reads TGTGCCAGCAGTTACCCCCCAGGGGACTTTAATGAAAAACTGTTTTTT.

The chain has TRBV15 and TRBJ2-1; possibly TRBD2 for D (5 bases). Germline lookup yields CDR1 LNHNV and CDR2 YYDKDF (reference sequence). The CDR3 is 12 residues long. Deletions cut 6 bases from V and 6 bases from J, with 9 bases between. The CDR3 DNA reads as TGTGCCACCAGTAACGAGGGCAATGAGCAGTTCTTC. It codes for CATSNEGNEQFF. The variable domain in full, completed from reference TRBV15 and TRBJ2-1, reads DAMVIQNPRYQVTQFGKPVTLSCSQTLNHNVMYWYQQKSSQAPKLLFHYYDKDFNNEADTPDNFQSRRPNTSFCFLDIRSPGLGDTAMYLCATSNEGNEQFFGPGTRLTVL.

This chain joins TRBV2 and TRBJ2-7, with TRBD2 matching over 9 bases. The V gene end was trimmed by 1 base and the J gene end by 4 bases; junction bases not matched to a gene: 5. CDR1 SNHLY and CDR2 FYNNEI come from the germline V gene. The CDR3 has 15 amino acids. CDR3 amino acids: CASSEGGGALYEQYF. The CDR3 nucleotides read TGTGCCAGCAGTGAAGGCGGGGGGGCCTTGTACGAGCAGTACTTC.

V usage is TRBV6-4 and J usage is TRBJ1-1; 7 bases line up with TRBD1. Germline loops: CDR1 MRHNA, CDR2 SNTAGT. Germline trimming cut 6 bases from V and 4 bases from J; bases unmatched to any gene: 5. The CDR3 is 13 residues long. The CDR3 region has the DNA TGTGCCAGCAGGGAACAGGGGTTCACTGAAGCTTTCTTT. It yields the protein CASREQGFTEAFF.

The CDR3 sequence is CASTSTGANVLTF. The CDR3 DNA reads TGTGCCAGCACTTCTACAGGGGCCAACGTCCTGACTTTC. V and J are TRBV6-5 and TRBJ2-6; D call uncertain. V dropped 7 bases and J dropped 4 bases, with 8 bases sitting between them. The V gene's germline CDR1 is MNHEY and CDR2 SVGAGI. This CDR3 is built from 13 residues.

The chain joins TRBV6-5 to TRBJ2-1; D is possibly TRBD2 (5 bases). V was shortened by 6 bases and J by 6 bases, with 9 bases between the two germline ends. CDR1 and CDR2 from the germline V gene are MNHEY and SVGAGI. The CDR3 spans 12 residues. The CDR3, as DNA: TGTGCCAGCAGCCCCGGGGTCAATGAGCAGTTCTTC. This gives the protein CASSPGVNEQFF.

The chain couples TRBV27 to TRBJ1-2; D not certain. V lost 5 bases to trimming and J lost 0 bases, with 13 bases between them. The CDR3 has 15 amino acids. Germline CDR1 and CDR2: MNHEY and SMNVEV (reference sequence). CDR3 protein: CASSPQIDSNYGYTF. The CDR3 bases are TGTGCCAGCAGTCCCCAGATCGATTCTAACTATGGCTACACCTTC.

The V call is TRBV19, the J call TRBJ1-5; D not certain. Deletions cut 4 bases from V and 4 bases from J, with 20 bases between. The CDR3 is 17 residues long. CDR1 LNHDA and CDR2 SQIVND come from the germline V gene (reference sequence). CDR3 region: CASSTGGPIGHNQPQHF. The CDR3 nucleotides are TGTGCCAGTAGTACGGGAGGCCCTATAGGGCATAATCAGCCCCAGCATTTT.

As DNA, the CDR3 is TGTGCCAGCAGCGGAGGGGGGACCCAAGAGACCCAGTACTTC. Its translation: CASSGGGTQETQYF. V gene TRBV9 combines with J gene TRBJ2-5, with D perhaps TRBD1 or TRBD2 (6 bases each). Germline CDR1 reads SGDLS; CDR2 reads YYNGEE. This CDR3 spans 14 amino acids. The V end lost 3 bases, the J end lost 1 base, and 10 bases lay between the germline ends.

This sequence joins TRBV6-5 and TRBJ2-5; D is unresolved. The germline V gene has CDR1 MNHEY and CDR2 SVGAGI. This CDR3 comprises 13 residues. Between the trimmed V and J ends, which lost 6 bases and 1 base, there was a span of 9 bases. The CDR3 nucleotides read TGTGCCAGCAGCACCTACCGCCAAGAGACCCAGTACTTC. Translating gives CASSTYRQETQYF.

This clone was seen a few times. CDR3 bases: TGCGCCAGCAGCCAAGAACGCGGAGGCTCGGGGGGCTACACCTTC. As protein: CASSQERGGSGGYTF. This rearrangement joins TRBV4-3 to TRBJ1-2; D not resolved. Germline CDR1 and CDR2: LGHNA and YSLEER. The CDR3 extends over 15 amino acids. V lost 0 bases and J lost 8, with 16 bases in between.

The chain uses TRBV27 and TRBJ1-2; no clear D gene. CDR1 is MNHEY and CDR2 is SMNVEV in the germline V gene (reference sequence). This CDR3 is built from 14 residues. The germline V and J ends were trimmed by 3 bases and 2 bases, with 10 bases remaining between them. The CDR3 DNA sequence: TGTGCCAGCAGTTTTCTCGGGCAGAACTATGGCTACACCTTC. Translated, it gives CASSFLGQNYGYTF.

This sequence joins TRBV5-5 and TRBJ1-2, with 7 nucleotides matching TRBD1. The CDR3 loop spans 14 amino acids. Germline values: CDR1 SGHKS, CDR2 YYEKEE (reference sequence). The trim removed 4 bases at V and 2 bases at J, leaving 5 bases unmatched. CDR3 amino acids: CASSQTTGNYGYTF. CDR3 bases: TGTGCCAGCAGCCAAACGACAGGGAACTATGGCTACACCTTC. Full variable domain (missing parts from reference TRBV5-5 and TRBJ1-2): DAGVTQSPTHLIKTRGQQVTLRCSPISGHKSVSWYQQVLGQGPQFIFQYYEKEERGRGNFPDRFSARQFPNYSSELNVNALLLGDSALYLCASSQTTGNYGYTFGSGTRLTVV.

This chain joins TRBV7-9 and TRBJ2-3; 9 nucleotides align to TRBD2. Trimming at V came to 3 bases and at J to 5 bases, leaving 9 bases not matched to a gene. Germline-derived CDR1 and CDR2 are SEHNR and FQNEAQ (reference sequence). The CDR3 is 16 amino acids. The CDR3, as DNA: TGTGCCAGCAGCTTTGAGGCTAGCGGGGCGGGAGATACGCAGTATTTT. Protein sequence: CASSFEASGAGDTQYF. Based on the CDR3 plus reference TRBV7-9 and TRBJ2-3, the full variable domain is DTGVSQNPRHKITKRGQNVTFRCDPISEHNRLYWYRQTLGQGPEFLTYFQNEAQLEKSRLLSDRFSAERPKGSFSTLEIQRTEQGDSAMYLCASSFEASGAGDTQYFGPGTRLTVL.

This sequence joins TRBV7-3 and TRBJ2-2; D remains ambiguous. The germline V gene encodes CDR1 SGHTA and CDR2 FQGTGA. Between the trimmed V and J ends, which lost 1 base and 0 bases, there was a span of 6 bases. There are 15 residues in the CDR3. CDR3 sequence: CASSLIGPNTGELFF. CDR3 in DNA: TGTGCCAGCAGCTTAATTGGGCCGAACACCGGGGAGCTGTTTTTT.

The CDR3 reads CASSTQGNYGYTF. The CDR3 DNA reads as TGTGCCAGCTCAACACAGGGGAACTATGGCTACACCTTC. The V and J genes are TRBV18 and TRBJ1-2, with TRBD1 matching 7 bases. Germline V gene sequence: CDR1 KGHSH, CDR2 LQKENI. The CDR3 extends over 13 amino acids. The V gene end was trimmed by 5 bases and the J gene end by 2 bases; junction bases not matched to a gene: 2.

The V gene is TRBV6-1, the J gene TRBJ2-3, with D maybe TRBD1 (5 bases). Per the germline V gene, CDR1 is MNHNS and CDR2 is SASEGT. V dropped 2 bases and J dropped 3 bases, with 9 bases sitting between them. This CDR3 has 14 amino acids. The CDR3 bases are TGTGCCAGCAGTGAACAGGGTCGTACAGATACGCAGTATTTT. It yields the protein CASSEQGRTDTQYF.

The chain has TRBV2 and TRBJ1-6; possible D gene TRBD1, 5 bases. The CDR3 is 16 amino acids. V lost 4 bases and J lost 10, with 20 bases in between. In germline, CDR1 is SNHLY, CDR2 FYNNEI. The CDR3 sequence is CASSGGDVGPRSPLHF. Here the CDR3 DNA reads TGTGCCAGCAGTGGGGGGGACGTGGGACCCCGCTCACCCCTCCACTTT.

This sequence joins TRBV13 and TRBJ1-6; the match to TRBD1 covers 10 bases. The CDR3 is 14 amino acids. With 9 bases clipped from V and 7 bases from J, the junction kept 6 bases outside the gene matches. CDR1 is PRHDT, CDR2 FYEKMQ, per germline (reference sequence). The CDR3: CASTETGGNSPLHF. CDR3 DNA: TGTGCCAGTACCGAGACAGGGGGCAATTCACCCCTCCACTTT.

The chain carries TRBV9 and TRBJ2-1; the D gene is possibly TRBD2 (6 bases). The V end was cut by 5 bases, the J end by 3 bases, with 15 bases between. From germline, CDR1 is SGDLS and CDR2 YYNGEE. CDR3 length: 15 amino acids. The DNA of the CDR3 is TGTGCCAGCAGTCACCGGGACTCCATCTACAATGAGCAGTTCTTC. The encoded protein is CASSHRDSIYNEQFF.